The rows below give T cell receptor beta chains drawn from one sample of a study of immune cell composition in non-small cell lung cancer. Here immunoSEQ multiplex PCR was the method, and the copy in TCRdb shows in-frame clones only, minus some. The table has about 8,700 clones, roughly 69% seen once. Sequenced sample: non-adjacent lung tissue. These receptors were obtained from a human donor with non-small cell lung cancer. Each CDR3 is given with its conserved first and last residue. A D gene is named only where the DNA matches it firmly. Size is stated for part of the rows, as once, few or many counts, or as a class when the clone is expanded.

V gene: TRBV5-6; J gene: TRBJ2-1; CDR3 length: 15; D gene: TRBD1; clone size: -; CDR3 protein: CASSLGQGGWNEQFF; CDR3 DNA: TGTGCCAGCAGCCTAGGACAGGGAGGATGGAATGAGCAGTTCTTC
V gene: TRBV5-1; J gene: TRBJ2-2; CDR3 length: 14; D gene: TRBD2; clone size: -; CDR3 protein: CASSLTSGAGELFF; CDR3 DNA: TGCGCCAGCAGCTTAACTAGCGGGGCCGGGGAGCTGTTTTTT
V gene: TRBV6-6; J gene: TRBJ1-5; CDR3 length: 15; D gene: TRBD1; clone size: -; CDR3 protein: CASSYGRGPDQPQHF; CDR3 DNA: TGTGCCAGCAGTTATGGCAGGGGGCCGGATCAGCCCCAGCATTTT
V gene: TRBV7-8; J gene: TRBJ1-6; CDR3 length: 18; D gene: -; clone size: -; CDR3 protein: CASSLERWTFSYNSPLHF; CDR3 DNA: TGTGCCAGCAGCTTAGAGCGCTGGACATTCTCCTATAATTCACCCCTCCACTTT
V gene: TRBV5-1; J gene: TRBJ1-1; CDR3 length: 14; D gene: -; clone size: -; CDR3 protein: CASSLGRARTEAFF; CDR3 DNA: TGCGCCAGCAGCTTGGGCAGGGCGCGAACTGAAGCTTTCTTT
V gene: TRBV19; J gene: TRBJ1-1; CDR3 length: 15; D gene: -; clone size: -; CDR3 protein: CASSVRDTMNTEAFF; CDR3 DNA: TGTGCCAGTAGTGTAAGGGACACGATGAACACTGAAGCTTTCTTT
V gene: TRBV5-5; J gene: TRBJ1-4; CDR3 length: 14; D gene: TRBD1; clone size: -; CDR3 protein: CASSLVQGNEKLFF; CDR3 DNA: TGTGCCAGCAGCTTGGTACAGGGGAATGAAAAACTGTTTTTT
V gene: TRBV2; J gene: TRBJ1-2; CDR3 length: 13; D gene: TRBD1; clone size: -; CDR3 protein: CASNGQGQDGYTF; CDR3 DNA: TGTGCCAGTAACGGACAGGGCCAGGATGGCTACACCTTC
V gene: TRBV29-1; J gene: TRBJ2-3; CDR3 length: 14; D gene: TRBD1; clone size: -; CDR3 protein: CSSDRGPNTDTQYF; CDR3 DNA: TGCAGCTCGGACAGGGGACCTAACACAGATACGCAGTATTTT
V gene: TRBV6-1; J gene: TRBJ1-2; CDR3 length: 14; D gene: -; clone size: few; CDR3 protein: CASSALGPSIGYTF; CDR3 DNA: TGTGCCAGCAGTGCGTTGGGGCCATCTATTGGCTACACCTTC
V gene: TRBV7-6; J gene: TRBJ2-5; CDR3 length: 15; D gene: TRBD1; clone size: -; CDR3 protein: CASSPSDRQQETQYF; CDR3 DNA: TGTGCCAGCAGTCCCTCGGACAGGCAACAAGAGACCCAGTACTTC
V gene: TRBV13; J gene: TRBJ2-5; CDR3 length: 15; D gene: -; clone size: -; CDR3 protein: CASSSRQDPQETQYF; CDR3 DNA: TGTGCCAGCAGCTCTAGACAGGACCCCCAAGAGACCCAGTACTTC
V gene: TRBV5-1; J gene: TRBJ2-5; CDR3 length: 15; D gene: -; clone size: once; CDR3 protein: CASSWRGTRQETQYF; CDR3 DNA: TGCGCCAGCAGCTGGCGCGGGACCCGACAAGAGACCCAGTACTTC
V gene: TRBV2; J gene: TRBJ2-1; CDR3 length: 18; D gene: TRBD2; clone size: -; CDR3 protein: CASSGTSGGLSSYNEQFF; CDR3 DNA: TGTGCCAGCAGTGGGACTAGCGGGGGCCTGAGCTCCTACAATGAGCAGTTCTTC